The clone carrying this TCR beta chain was seen repeatedly, ten times or more. Its antigen is unidentified. Constant-region reverse primers amplified full-length variable regions, followed by semi-nested Nested Universal Primer A PCR. TCRdb reanalysed the 5' RACE reads using MiXCR and keeps one entry per CDR3 protein. Counted here are 35,000 to 50,000 distinct CDR3 sequences, 20% to 25% occurring once; the ten biggest clones make up approximately 4%. The sorted Tregs were CD4+CD25+CD127-/low cells. Study outcomes and limitations: The larger-cohort validation was restricted to a single TCR beta V-J rearrangement rather than whole repertoires.

With 0 bases removed from V and 9 bases from J, the gap between germline ends came to 15 bases. Germline CDR1 DFQATT, CDR2 SNEGSKA (reference sequence). The CDR3 loop spans 14 amino acids. The specimen was Tregs sorted from blood. The TCR originated in a female donor with breast cancer. The rearrangement links TRBV20-1 to TRBJ2-1; perhaps TRBD1 as D (5 bases). The CDR3 DNA sequence: TGCAGTGCTAGAGATCTTTTTCAGGGAAGTGAGCAGTTCTTC. Encoded protein: CSARDLFQGSEQFF.